These 3 T cell receptor beta chains came from one sample sequenced in a study of shared clonotypes between healthy human individuals. Sequencing used immunoSEQ multiplex PCR; TCRdb keeps in-frame clones, though not all of them. The table shows about 990,000 clones, with about four fifths occurring only once. Sequencing was done on a sample of memory CD4+ T cells from PBMCs. Subset described: CD45RA-negative fraction. The receptor set was obtained from a man aged 18 to 29 in good health. Some clones in this sample may be carry-over from other donors' samples.

The chain links TRBV19 to TRBJ1-2; D is undetermined. CDR1 LNHDA and CDR2 SQIVND come from the germline V gene (reference sequence). The V end was cut by 4 bases, the J end by 0 bases, with 15 bases between. CDR3 length: 16 amino acids. CDR3 DNA sequence: TGTGCCAGTAGTACCATGACCGATGCAGCTAACTATGGCTACACCTTC. Its translation: CASSTMTDAANYGYTF.

The CDR3: CASSFPDIYEQYF. DNA of the CDR3: TGTGCCAGCAGTTTCCCTGACATCTACGAGCAGTACTTC. The chain carries TRBV28 and TRBJ2-7; D unresolved. CDR1 and CDR2 (germline): MDHEN, SYDVKM. The ends were cut back, 3 bases at V and 3 bases at J, with 9 bases in the middle. This CDR3 is built from 13 residues.

The rearrangement links TRBV7-9 to TRBJ1-4, with D perhaps TRBD1 (5 bases). V lost 5 bases and J 7 bases, leaving 14 bases between the germline ends. Germline lookup yields CDR1 SEHNR and CDR2 FQNEAQ (reference sequence). The CDR3 spans 14 residues. For the CDR3, the DNA is TGTGCCAGCAGCCTTCAGGGTGTAGGTGAAAAACTGTTTTTT. Its translation: CASSLQGVGEKLFF.